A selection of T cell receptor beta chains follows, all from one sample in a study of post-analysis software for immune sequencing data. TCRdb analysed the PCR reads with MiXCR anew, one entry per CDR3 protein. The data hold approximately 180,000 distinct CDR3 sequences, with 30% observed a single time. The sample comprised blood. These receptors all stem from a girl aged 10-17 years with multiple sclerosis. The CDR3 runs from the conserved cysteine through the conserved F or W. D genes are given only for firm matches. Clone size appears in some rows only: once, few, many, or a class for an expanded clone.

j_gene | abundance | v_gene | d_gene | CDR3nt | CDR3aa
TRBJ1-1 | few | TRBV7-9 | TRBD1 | TGTGCCAGCAGCTCCCCCCCGGGACAGAAGAACACTGAAGCTTTCTTT | CASSSPPGQKNTEAFF
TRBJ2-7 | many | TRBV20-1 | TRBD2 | TGCAGTGCTATCATGTCACTAGCGGCCTACGAGCAGTACTTC | CSAIMSLAAYEQYF
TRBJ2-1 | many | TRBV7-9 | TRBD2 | TGTGCCAGCAGCCGGAAAGCGGGAGGGGTCTACAATGAGCAGTTCTTC | CASSRKAGGVYNEQFF
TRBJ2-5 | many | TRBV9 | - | TGTGCCAGCAGCGCTAGTTTCGAAGAGACCCAGTACTTC | CASSASFEETQYF
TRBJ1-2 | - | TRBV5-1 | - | TGCGCCAGCAGCTTGGACAGGTCCTACTATGGCTACACCTTC | CASSLDRSYYGYTF
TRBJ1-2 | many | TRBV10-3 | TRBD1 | TGTGCCGCACGATGGACAGGGGGCTATGGCTACACCTTC | CAARWTGGYGYTF
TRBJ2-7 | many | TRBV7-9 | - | TGTGCCAGCAGCTTAGCGTTCTCCTACGAGCAGTACTTC | CASSLAFSYEQYF
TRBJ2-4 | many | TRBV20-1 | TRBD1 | TGCAGTGCCGACAGGGGGGGTGTTCAGTACTTC | CSADRGGVQYF
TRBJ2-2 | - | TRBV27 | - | TGTGCCAGCAACAGGGACGTGGGGACCGGGGAGCTGTTTTTT | CASNRDVGTGELFF
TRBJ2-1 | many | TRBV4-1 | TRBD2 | TGCGCCAGCAGCCTGGGACTAGCGGGAGGGCCTTCCTACAATGAGCAGTTCTTC | CASSLGLAGGPSYNEQFF
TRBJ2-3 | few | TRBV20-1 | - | TGCAGTGCTAGGCTTAATAGGGTATACGGCACAGATACGCGGTATTTT | CSARLNRVYGTDTRYF
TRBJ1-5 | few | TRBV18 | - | TGTGCCAGCTCATCGAAGGGCAATCAGCCCCAGCATTTT | CASSSKGNQPQHF
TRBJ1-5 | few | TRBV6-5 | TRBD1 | TGTGCCAGCAGAGAACAGGGGACAAAGCAGCCCCAGCATTTT | CASREQGTKQPQHF
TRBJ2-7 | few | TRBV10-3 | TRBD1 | TGTGCCATCAGGAACCGGGACAGGGACGAGCAGTACTTC | CAIRNRDRDEQYF
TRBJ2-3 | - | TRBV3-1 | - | TGTGCCAGCAGCCAAGGTGTCAGGGACACAGATACGCAGTATTTT | CASSQGVRDTDTQYF
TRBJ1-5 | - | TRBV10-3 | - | TGTGCCATCAAGAAGGACGGAGGGGGCAATCAGCCCCAGCATTTT | CAIKKDGGGNQPQHF
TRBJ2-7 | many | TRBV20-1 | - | TGCAGTGCTAGAGATATGAGCGAGCAGTACTTC | CSARDMSEQYF
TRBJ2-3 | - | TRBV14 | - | TGTGCCAGCAGTCAAAGCGGGCGGGGTGGCACAGATACGCAGTATTTT | CASSQSGRGGTDTQYF
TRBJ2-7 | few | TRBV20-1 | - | TGCAGTGCTAGAGTCCCAGGAACCTTTTACGAGCAGTACTTC | CSARVPGTFYEQYF
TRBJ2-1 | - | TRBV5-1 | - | TGCGCCAGCAGCTTGGCTCTGACCGGTAAGCCCTACAATGAGCAGTTCTTC | CASSLALTGKPYNEQFF
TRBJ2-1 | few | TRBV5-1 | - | TGCGCCAGCAGCGGGAGTGGGTCCTACAATGAGCAGTTCTTC | CASSGSGSYNEQFF
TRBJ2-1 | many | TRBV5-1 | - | TGCGCCAGCAGCTTGGCGGAGGAGCTCTCCTACAATGAGCAGTTCTTC | CASSLAEELSYNEQFF
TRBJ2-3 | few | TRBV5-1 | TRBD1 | TGCGCCAGCAGCGCGCTGGACAGGGCAGGCGCAGATACGCAGTATTTT | CASSALDRAGADTQYF
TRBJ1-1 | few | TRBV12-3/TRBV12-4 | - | TGTGCCAGCACCAGAGCGGCAGCGAACACTGAAGCTTTCTTT | CASTRAAANTEAFF
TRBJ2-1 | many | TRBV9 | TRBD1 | TGTGCCAGCAGCGTAGCTGGGACAGGGGTTAATGAGCAGTTCTTC | CASSVAGTGVNEQFF
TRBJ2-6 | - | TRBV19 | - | TGTGCCAGTAGAGGGAGCTCTGGGGCCAACGTCCTGACTTTC | CASRGSSGANVLTF
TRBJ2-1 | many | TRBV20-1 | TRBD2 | TGCAGTGCTAGAGGGCTAGCGGGGACTGAGCAGTTCTTC | CSARGLAGTEQFF
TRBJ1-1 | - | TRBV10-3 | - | TGTGCCATCAAGGCTGAAGTCCAAAGCACTGAAGCTTTCTTT | CAIKAEVQSTEAFF
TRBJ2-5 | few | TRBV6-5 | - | TGTGCCAGCAGTTACTCGGGCTTTGAGTTGGAGACCCAGTACTTC | CASSYSGFELETQYF
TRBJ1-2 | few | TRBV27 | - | TGTGCCAGCAGTTTCGCGGGACAAAACTATGGCTACACCTTC | CASSFAGQNYGYTF
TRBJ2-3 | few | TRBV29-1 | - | TGCAGCGTTACGGCGGGGGACAGCCGAACCGACTCAGACACGCAGTATTTT | CSVTAGDSRTDSDTQYF
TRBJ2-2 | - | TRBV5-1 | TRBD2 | TGCGCCAGCAGCTTGGGGACTAGCGGGAGCGGCACCGGGGAGCTGTTTTTT | CASSLGTSGSGTGELFF
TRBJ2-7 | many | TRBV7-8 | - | TGTGCCAGCAACCTGGGCTTTAATTCTAGGTGGTCCTACGAGCAGTACTTC | CASNLGFNSRWSYEQYF
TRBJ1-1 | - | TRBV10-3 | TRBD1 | TGTGCCACCCAGCCAGGACAGGGGGACACTGAAGCTTTCTTT | CATQPGQGDTEAFF
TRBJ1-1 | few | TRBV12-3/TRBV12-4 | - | TGTGCCAGCAGTTTTATAGGGCGACCTGAAGCTTTCTTT | CASSFIGRPEAFF
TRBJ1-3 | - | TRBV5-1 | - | TGCGCCAGCAGCTTGGCCGGCGGCAGGGGTACGAGTGGAAACACCATATATTTT | CASSLAGGRGTSGNTIYF
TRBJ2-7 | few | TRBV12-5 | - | TGTGCTAGTGGTGGTGACAGCTCCTACGAGCAGTACTTC | CASGGDSSYEQYF
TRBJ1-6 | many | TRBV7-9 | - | TGTGCCAGCACCCTACAGGGAATTAATTCACCCCTCCACTTT | CASTLQGINSPLHF
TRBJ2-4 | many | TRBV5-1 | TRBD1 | TGCGCCAGCAGCTCAAGGACAGGGATTTTTCAGAACATTCAGTACTTC | CASSSRTGIFQNIQYF
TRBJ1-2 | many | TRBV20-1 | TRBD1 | TGCAGTGCTAGAGGACAGGGAAGGGGCTATGGCTACACCTTC | CSARGQGRGYGYTF
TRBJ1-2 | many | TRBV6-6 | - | TGTGCCAGCAGTTCCGCCCGGGGTGGGGGCGCAGAGGGCTACACCTTC | CASSSARGGGAEGYTF
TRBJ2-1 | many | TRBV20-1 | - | TGCAGTGCTACCCCTAGGGGGAGCTCCTACAATGAGCAGTTCTTC | CSATPRGSSYNEQFF
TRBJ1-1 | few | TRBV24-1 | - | TGTGCCACCAGTGACCCTAAGAACACAGGATTAGCTTTCTTT | CATSDPKNTGLAFF
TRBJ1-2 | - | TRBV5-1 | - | TGCGCCAGCAGCTCCTACGGGGGACTAAGGTGGGGCTACACCTTC | CASSSYGGLRWGYTF
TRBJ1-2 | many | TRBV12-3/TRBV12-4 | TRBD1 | TGTGCCAGCAGGTCGCTGGACAGGGACTATGGCTACACCTTC | CASRSLDRDYGYTF
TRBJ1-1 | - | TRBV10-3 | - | TGTGCCATCAGCCTGGACGCTTCTAGGAGCGCTTTCTTT | CAISLDASRSAFF
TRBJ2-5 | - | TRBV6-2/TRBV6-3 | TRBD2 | TGTGCCAGCAGTCGAGCGGGGGGGAGAGAGACCCAGTACTTC | CASSRAGGRETQYF
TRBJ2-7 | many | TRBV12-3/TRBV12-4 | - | TGTGCCAGCAGTTCTAGTCGTAACAGGTCCTACGAGCAGTACTTC | CASSSSRNRSYEQYF
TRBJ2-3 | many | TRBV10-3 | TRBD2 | TGTGCCATCACAGCGGGAGGGCCGTTTTTGCCAGATACGCAGTATTTT | CAITAGGPFLPDTQYF
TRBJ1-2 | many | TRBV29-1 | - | TGCAGCGTTTTGAGTTGGGGGCGAAGTACTCCCTTGAACTATGGCTACACCTTC | CSVLSWGRSTPLNYGYTF
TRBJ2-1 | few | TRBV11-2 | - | TGTGCCAGCAGCCGGGTGGTGAGCGGCCGATACAATGAGCAGTTCTTC | CASSRVVSGRYNEQFF
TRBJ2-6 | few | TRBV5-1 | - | TGCGCCAGCAGCCGCGCAGTTTCTGGGGCCAACGTCCTGACTTTC | CASSRAVSGANVLTF
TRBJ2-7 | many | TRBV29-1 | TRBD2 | TGCAGCGTTGAGGTAGCGGGAGAGTACGAGCAGTACTTC | CSVEVAGEYEQYF
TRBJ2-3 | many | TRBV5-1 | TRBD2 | TGCGCCAGCAGGCTAGCGGGAGACAGCACAGATACGCAGTATTTT | CASRLAGDSTDTQYF
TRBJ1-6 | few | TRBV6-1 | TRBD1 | TGTGCCAGCAGGAGGAACAGGGGCCTTGAGGTCTCCTATAATTCACCCCTCCACTTT | CASRRNRGLEVSYNSPLHF
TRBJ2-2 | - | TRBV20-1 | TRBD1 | TGCAGTGCTAGACCACCCTGGGACAGGGCGACGAACACCGGGGAGCTGTTTTTT | CSARPPWDRATNTGELFF